The 26 T cell receptor beta chains given below trace back to one sample, sequenced in a study of beta chain features in type 1 diabetes. Sequenced material consisted of expressed TCRB transcripts (all of the isolated RNA was reverse transcribed). Sequencing was performed with immunoSEQ multiplex PCR; in TCRdb, only in-frame clones are kept and a portion is missing. The sample contains 450,000 to 600,000 clones, about 29% of which appear only once. Sequenced material: naive CD4+ T cells from blood. These TCRs come from a man younger than 30 in good health.

This sequence joins TRBV9 and TRBJ2-3; D gene uncertain. Germline V gene data show CDR1 as SGDLS and CDR2 as YYNGEE. The CDR3 length is 13 residues. V was pared by 6 bases and J by 0 bases, with 8 bases between. The CDR3 reads CASTSLSTDTQYF. CDR3 sequence (DNA): TGTGCCAGCACCAGCCTAAGCACAGATACGCAGTATTTT. The full variable domain, rest sourced from reference TRBV9 and TRBJ2-3, is DSGVTQTPKHLITATGQRVTLRCSPRSGDLSVYWYQQSLDQGLQFLIQYYNGEERAKGNILERFSAQQFPDLHSELNLSSLELGDSALYFCASTSLSTDTQYFGPGTRLTVL.

This clone was observed a handful of times. The rearrangement uses TRBV29-1 and TRBJ2-2, with TRBD1 matching 9 bases. J gave up 3 bases and V 6 bases, and 5 bases lay outside the gene matches. The CDR3 is 14 amino acids. CDR1 and CDR2 (germline): SQVTM, ANQGSEA. For the CDR3, the DNA is TGCAGCGTGCGCCGGGACAGGGACACCGGGGAGCTGTTTTTT. The encoded protein is CSVRRDRDTGELFF.

This clone occurred a few times. The V call is TRBV7-9, the J call TRBJ2-7, with D maybe TRBD2 (6 bases). This CDR3 has 13 amino acids. The V and J ends lost 3 bases and 7 bases respectively, with 13 bases between them. Germline V gives CDR1 SEHNR, CDR2 FQNEAQ (reference sequence). Written as DNA, the CDR3 is TGTGCCAGCAGCTTTTTCGAGGAGGGAGAGCAGTACTTC. Its translation: CASSFFEEGEQYF.

This clone was counted a few times. V is TRBV7-2 and J is TRBJ2-4; D gene uncertain. V lost 1 base and J lost 8, with 15 bases in between. CDR3 length: 15 amino acids. CDR1 SGHTA and CDR2 FQGNSA come from the germline V gene. The CDR3 bases are TGTGCCAGCAGCTTAGAAGGCCCCCGTGGACACATTCAGTACTTC. Translating it yields CASSLEGPRGHIQYF.

This clone turned up a few times. V is TRBV25-1 and J is TRBJ2-1, with TRBD1 as a possible D gene (6 bases). The CDR3 has 15 residues. CDR1 and CDR2 from the germline V gene are MGHDK and SYGVNS. Deletions cut 1 base from V and 7 bases from J, with 14 bases between. The CDR3 spells CASSESRWGHNEQFF. The DNA for the CDR3 is TGTGCCAGCAGTGAATCCCGATGGGGACATAATGAGCAGTTCTTC.

Written as DNA, the CDR3 is TGTGCCAGCAGCATGAGGACAGGGACCCAACCCTACGAGCAGTACTTC. It yields the protein CASSMRTGTQPYEQYF. The genes are TRBV7-6 and TRBJ2-7, with 8 bases matching TRBD1. After removal of 5 bases from V and 2 bases from J, the junction contained 11 bases not matched to a gene. CDR1 is SGHVS and CDR2 is FNYEAQ in the germline V gene. The CDR3 contains 16 residues. Filled out from reference TRBV7-6 and TRBJ2-7, the complete variable domain reads GAGVSQSPRYKVTKRGQDVALRCDPISGHVSLYWYRQALGQGPEFLTYFNYEAQQDKSGLPNDRFSAERPEGSISTLTIQRTEQRDSAMYRCASSMRTGTQPYEQYFGPGTRLTVT.

Comments on this clone: Additional DNA sequences in this sample encode the identical CDR3. The V and J genes are TRBV20-1 and TRBJ2-1; D unclear. CDR3 length equals 11 residues. Trimming removed 1 base at V and 6 bases at J, with 4 bases between. Per the germline V gene, CDR1 is DFQATT and CDR2 is SNEGSKA (reference sequence). The DNA for the CDR3 is TGCAGTGCTAGAGGGCCCAATGAGCAGTTCTTC. Protein sequence: CSARGPNEQFF.

Details on this clone: One end of the junction fails to match germline, which may point to a read error. The chain recombines TRBV7-7 with TRBJ2-5, with D uncertain. The germline CDR1 and CDR2 sequences are SSHAT and FNYEAQ (reference sequence). The CDR3 consists of 15 residues. CDR3 sequence: CASSLVRTSQETQYF. In DNA form, the CDR3 reads TGTGCTAGCAGCTTAGTGCGAACATCGCAAGAGACCCAGTACTTC.

The chain carries TRBV7-2 and TRBJ2-7; D gene uncertain. The germline CDR1 and CDR2 sequences are SGHTA and FQGNSA. This CDR3 comprises 11 residues. Trimming pared 5 bases from V and 3 bases from J, leaving 5 bases between. Here the CDR3 reads CASSPFYEQYF. The CDR3, as DNA: TGTGCCAGCAGCCCTTTCTACGAGCAGTACTTC.

The chain is built from TRBV7-2 and TRBJ2-7; 8 bases agree with TRBD2. J gave up 6 bases and V 5 bases, and 6 bases lay outside the gene matches. CDR1 and CDR2 (germline): SGHTA, FQGNSA. The CDR3 sequence is 13 residues long. Here the CDR3 DNA reads TGTGCCAGCAGCCCTAGGACTAGCAGCGAGCAGTACTTC. It translates to CASSPRTSSEQYF.

The V call is TRBV11-3, the J call TRBJ2-3; 14 nucleotides agree with TRBD2. Germline assignment: CDR1 SGHNT and CDR2 YENEEA. The CDR3 covers 17 residues. J lost 1 base, V lost 5 bases, and 5 bases had no gene match. CDR3 loop: CASSPGLAGEGTDTQYF. As DNA, the CDR3 is TGTGCCAGCAGCCCGGGACTAGCGGGAGAAGGCACAGATACGCAGTATTTT.

V is TRBV7-6 and J is TRBJ2-5; tentative D call: TRBD1 (6 bases). The V gene lost 5 bases and the J gene lost 4 bases, with 14 bases spanning the gap. Germline assignment: CDR1 SGHVS and CDR2 FNYEAQ. There are 14 residues in the CDR3. CDR3 nucleotides: TGTGCCAGCAGCCCCCGATTACAGGGAGAGACCCAGTACTTC. It specifies CASSPRLQGETQYF.

This clone occurred a few times. This chain uses TRBV27 with TRBJ2-6, with 9 bases fitting TRBD1. From germline, CDR1 is MNHEY and CDR2 SMNVEV (reference sequence). The CDR3 sequence is 17 residues long. V dropped 5 bases and J dropped 1; count of bases not matched to a gene: 6. The DNA of the CDR3 is TGTGCCAGCAGTCCCTGGGACAGGGCGTCTGGGGCCAACGTCCTGACTTTC. It encodes CASSPWDRASGANVLTF.

The genes are TRBV9 and TRBJ2-1, with D maybe TRBD1 (6 bases). CDR3 length equals 13 residues. Looked up from germline, CDR1 is SGDLS and CDR2 is YYNGEE. The V gene lost 4 bases and the J gene lost 9 bases, with 14 bases spanning the gap. The CDR3 region is CASSFQTGLEQFF. The CDR3, as DNA: TGTGCCAGCAGCTTCCAAACAGGGCTTGAGCAGTTCTTC.

This chain connects TRBV2 to TRBJ2-1; a possible D gene is TRBD2 (5 bases). CDR3 size: 13 residues. Germline V gene sequence: CDR1 SNHLY, CDR2 FYNNEI. With 1 base removed from V and 6 bases from J, the gap between germline ends came to 7 bases. The CDR3 DNA is TGTGCCAGCAGTGAAGAGGCGGGCAATGAGCAGTTCTTC. Residues: CASSEEAGNEQFF.

The chain joins TRBV5-1 to TRBJ2-7; possibly TRBD1 or TRBD2 for D (6 bases each). The CDR3 totals 14 residues. Trimming left V 1 base short and J 4 bases short, with 12 bases between. Germline V CDR1 and CDR2: SGHRS, YFSETQ. This CDR3 reads CASSLTLGGYEQYF. As DNA, the CDR3 is TGCGCCAGCAGCTTGACCCTAGGGGGGTACGAGCAGTACTTC.

This clone was counted a few times. V usage is TRBV18 and J usage is TRBJ2-3; maybe TRBD2 (5 bases). Germline loops: CDR1 KGHSH, CDR2 LQKENI. This CDR3 comprises 16 residues. Trimming left V 0 bases short and J 0 bases short, with 10 bases between. The CDR3 spells CASSPPGAESTDTQYF. CDR3 sequence (DNA): TGTGCCAGCTCACCACCGGGAGCGGAGAGCACAGATACGCAGTATTTT.

The chain carries TRBV5-6 and TRBJ2-5; perhaps TRBD2 as D (5 bases). CDR1 is SGHDT and CDR2 is YYEEEE in the germline V gene. The V and J ends lost 0 bases and 2 bases respectively, with 11 bases between them. This CDR3 spans 15 amino acids. In nucleotides, the CDR3 is TGTGCCAGCAGCTTGGGATGGGAGCGGCAAGAGACCCAGTACTTC. Its translation is CASSLGWERQETQYF.

V usage is TRBV10-3 and J usage is TRBJ1-1; 7 nucleotides match TRBD1. The CDR3 extends over 14 amino acids. After removal of 4 bases from V and 2 bases from J, the junction contained 4 bases not matched to a gene. Germline lookup yields CDR1 ENHRY and CDR2 SYGVKD. CDR3 sequence reads: CAISGTGENTEAFF. CDR3 DNA: TGTGCCATCAGTGGGACAGGAGAAAACACTGAAGCTTTCTTT.

A few counts support this clone. The chain employs TRBV30 and TRBJ1-1; 11 nucleotides match TRBD1. The CDR3 runs to 15 residues. CDR1 GTSNPN and CDR2 SVGIG come from the germline V gene (reference sequence). Trimming at V came to 6 bases and at J to 0 bases, leaving 6 bases not matched to a gene. CDR3 sequence (DNA): TGTGCCTGCCGTGGACAGGGGGCGATGAACACTGAAGCTTTCTTT. It codes for CACRGQGAMNTEAFF.

This clone was detected a few times. The chain uses TRBV2 and TRBJ2-1, with D uncertain. CDR1 is SNHLY, CDR2 FYNNEI, per germline. This CDR3 has 17 amino acids. V dropped 5 bases and J dropped 0 bases, with 17 bases sitting between them. In nucleotides, the CDR3 is TGTGCCAGCAGTCCCCGTAAGTTCGCGAGCTCCTACAATGAGCAGTTCTTC. Its protein product is CASSPRKFASSYNEQFF.

This clone has only a few counts. The chain joins TRBV7-9 to TRBJ2-2, with 8 bases fitting TRBD1. J was trimmed by 4 bases and V by 4 bases; bases with no gene match: 11. The CDR3 length is 17 residues. The V gene's germline CDR1 is SEHNR and CDR2 FQNEAQ (reference sequence). CDR3 coding DNA: TGTGCCAGCAGCTCGGGACAGGTCGGTCGAGGCACCGGGGAGCTGTTTTTT. Translation gives CASSSGQVGRGTGELFF.

This clone has more than one count but fewer than ten. CDR3 amino acids: CANVKPPHYEQYF. The CDR3 DNA sequence: TGCGCCAATGTCAAGCCGCCTCACTACGAGCAGTACTTC. The J gene is TRBJ2-7, the V gene TRBV23-1; D unresolved. TRBV23-1 is labeled an ORF, and its function is uncertain. Trimming took 10 bases from V and 3 from J, leaving 16 bases between them. The CDR3 loop spans 13 amino acids.

This clone turned up a few times. The V gene is TRBV30, the J gene TRBJ2-4, with TRBD1 identical over 9 bases. V dropped 3 bases and J dropped 2; count of bases not matched to a gene: 2. The CDR3 loop spans 14 amino acids. Germline V CDR1 and CDR2: GTSNPN, SVGIG (reference sequence). DNA for the CDR3: TGTGCCTGGAGGGACAGGGGTACCAAAAACATTCAGTACTTC. This encodes CAWRDRGTKNIQYF.

V gene TRBV30 combines with J gene TRBJ2-7; 9 bases fit TRBD2. This CDR3 comprises 14 residues. CDR1 GTSNPN and CDR2 SVGIG come from the germline V gene (reference sequence). J gave up 2 bases and V 0 bases, and 2 bases lay outside the gene matches. Written as DNA, the CDR3 is TGTGCCTGGAGTGTTCCTAGCGGGACCTACGAGCAGTACTTC. Translating gives CAWSVPSGTYEQYF.

The V call is TRBV5-6, the J call TRBJ2-5; D remains unclear. The germline gives CDR1 SGHDT, CDR2 YYEEEE. This CDR3 is 12 amino acids long. V gave up 0 bases and J gave up 4 bases, with 4 bases separating them. This CDR3 reads CASSLGLETQYF. CDR3 in DNA: TGTGCCAGCAGCTTGGGGTTAGAGACCCAGTACTTC. The entire variable domain, with the rest obtained from reference TRBV5-6 and TRBJ2-5, is as follows: DAGVTQSPTHLIKTRGQQVTLRCSPKSGHDTVSWYQQALGQGPQFIFQYYEEEERQRGNFPDRFSGHQFPNYSSELNVNALLLGDSALYLCASSLGLETQYFGPGTRLLVL.